This T cell receptor (beta chain) was sequenced during a study of T cell responses to AZD1222 COVID-19 vaccine. Study information: Pooling covered second doses at about 4 or about 12 weeks. Study conclusions and caveats: The donor cohort was predominantly white British with a female majority, and clonal diversity may have been underestimated. Unmutated variant regions are reportedly the target of nearly half of TCRs that are spike-specific.

In the case of this clone: The target antigen is unknown.

CDR1 and CDR2 (germline): MNHEY, SMNVEV (reference sequence). This CDR3 spans 13 amino acids. Trimming pared 6 bases from V and 6 bases from J, leaving 15 bases between. The table came from immunoSEQ multiplex PCR; TCRdb's copy has only in-frame clones and leaves some out. The sample includes 160,000 or so clones, roughly nine tenths of them seen just once. The source material was peripheral blood, sampled on day 0 of AZD1222 vaccination. This receptor was identified in an adult in good health. This chain uses TRBV27 with TRBJ2-7, with a weak D call TRBD2 (6 bases). The CDR3 sequence is CASSVPTSSEQYF. DNA for the CDR3: TGTGCCAGCAGCGTCCCAACTAGCAGCGAGCAGTACTTC.